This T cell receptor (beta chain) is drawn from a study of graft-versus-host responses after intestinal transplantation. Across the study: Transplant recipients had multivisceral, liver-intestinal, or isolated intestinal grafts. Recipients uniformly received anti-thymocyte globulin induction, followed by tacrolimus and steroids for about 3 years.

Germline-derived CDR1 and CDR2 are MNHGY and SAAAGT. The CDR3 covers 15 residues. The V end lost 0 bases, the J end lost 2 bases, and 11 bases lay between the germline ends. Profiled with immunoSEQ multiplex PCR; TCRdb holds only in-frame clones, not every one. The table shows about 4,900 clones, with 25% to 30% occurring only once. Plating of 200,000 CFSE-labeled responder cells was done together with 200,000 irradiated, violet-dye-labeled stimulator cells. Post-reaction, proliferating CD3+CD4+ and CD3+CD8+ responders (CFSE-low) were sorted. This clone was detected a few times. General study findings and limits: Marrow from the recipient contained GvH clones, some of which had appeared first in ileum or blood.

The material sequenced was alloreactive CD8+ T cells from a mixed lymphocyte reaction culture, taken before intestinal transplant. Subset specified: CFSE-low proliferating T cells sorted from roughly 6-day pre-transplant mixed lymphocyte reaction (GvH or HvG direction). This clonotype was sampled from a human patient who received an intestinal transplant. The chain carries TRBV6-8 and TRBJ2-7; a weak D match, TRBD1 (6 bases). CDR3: CASSYSTGTTYEQYF. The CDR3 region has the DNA TGTGCCAGCAGTTACTCGACAGGAACGACCTACGAGCAGTACTTC.